The 2 T cell receptor beta chains listed next were all sequenced from one sample in a study of OX40 agonist ivuxolimab in advanced cancers. Measured with immunoSEQ multiplex PCR; TCRdb has only the in-frame clones, and not every one. The data show tens of thousands of clones, with roughly three quarters seen just once and approximately 4.4% held by the top ten. The source was CD4+ or CD8+ T cells sorted from blood, collected in a trial of the OX40 agonist ivuxolimab. The receptor set was obtained from an adult with an advanced solid tumor such as melanoma, head and neck, liver or kidney cancer.

The chain is built from TRBV2 and TRBJ1-2, with a tentative D call TRBD1 (6 bases). The V and J ends lost 3 bases and 4 bases respectively, with 9 bases between them. This CDR3 contains 13 residues. Per the germline V gene, CDR1 is SNHLY and CDR2 is FYNNEI. In DNA, the CDR3 is TGTGCCAGCAGTGACACAGGGAGCTATGGCTACACCTTC. As protein: CASSDTGSYGYTF.

This chain links TRBV7-8 with TRBJ2-1, with D perhaps TRBD1 (5 bases). From germline, CDR1 is SGHVS and CDR2 FQNEAQ. The CDR3 covers 16 residues. V was clipped by 4 bases and J by 6 bases, with 19 bases between them. The CDR3 coding sequence is TGTGCCAGCAGCTCACCCCGGAGTAGACAGTCCAATGAGCAGTTCTTC. Amino acid sequence: CASSSPRSRQSNEQFF.